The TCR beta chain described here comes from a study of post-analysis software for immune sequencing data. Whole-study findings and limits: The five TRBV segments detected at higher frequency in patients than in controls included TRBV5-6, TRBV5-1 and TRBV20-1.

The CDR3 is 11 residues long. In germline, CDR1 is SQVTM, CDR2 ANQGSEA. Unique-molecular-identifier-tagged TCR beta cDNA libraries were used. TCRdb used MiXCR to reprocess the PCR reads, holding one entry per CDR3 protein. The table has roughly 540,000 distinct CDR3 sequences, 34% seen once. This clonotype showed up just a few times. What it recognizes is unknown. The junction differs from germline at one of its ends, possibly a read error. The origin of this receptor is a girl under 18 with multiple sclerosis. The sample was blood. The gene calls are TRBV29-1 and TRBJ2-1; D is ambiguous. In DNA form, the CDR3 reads TGCAACGTTGAACTATACAATGAGCAGTTCTTC. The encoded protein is CNVELYNEQFF.